Following are 27 T cell receptor beta chains from one sample sequenced in a study of cytomegalovirus exposure and HLA in healthy donors. The data were produced by immunoSEQ multiplex PCR, yet TCRdb's version contains in-frame clones alone and is incomplete. The sample lists roughly 130,000 clones; 70% to 90% were seen once. Sequenced material: PBMCs. These receptors were collected from a woman aged 25 to 45 in good health and CMV-seronegative.

This chain's CDR3 is CASGLGQGVYEQYF. CDR3 DNA sequence: TGTGCTAGTGGTTTGGGACAGGGGGTTTACGAGCAGTACTTC. The chain employs TRBV12-5 and TRBJ2-7; 9 bases are a match to TRBD1. CDR3 size: 14 residues. Unmatched junction bases numbered 2, after V lost 1 base and J lost 4 bases. CDR1 LGHNT and CDR2 FRNRAP come from the germline V gene.

The rearrangement joins TRBV7-9 to TRBJ2-3, with D tentatively TRBD1 (6 bases). CDR1 SEHNR and CDR2 FQNEAQ come from the germline V gene (reference sequence). The ends were cut back, 3 bases at V and 9 bases at J, with 19 bases in the middle. The CDR3 sequence is 15 residues long. The CDR3 reads CASSFNTGQPLTQYF. The CDR3 DNA sequence: TGTGCCAGCAGCTTTAATACCGGACAGCCCCTCACGCAGTATTTT.

DNA of the CDR3: TGTGCCAGCAGCGCACAGGTCCAAGGCTATGGCTACACCTTC. Amino acids: CASSAQVQGYGYTF. The J gene is TRBJ1-2, the V gene TRBV9, with a tentative D call TRBD1 (5 bases). The ends were cut back, 3 bases at V and 4 bases at J, with 13 bases in the middle. The germline V gene encodes CDR1 SGDLS and CDR2 YYNGEE. CDR3 size: 14 residues.

This chain connects TRBV5-4 to TRBJ2-3; D is possibly TRBD2 (5 bases). Germline CDR1 reads SGHNT; CDR2 reads YYREEE (reference sequence). Trimming pared 2 bases from V and 1 base from J, leaving 14 bases between. The CDR3 is 16 residues long. As DNA, the CDR3 is TGTGCCAGCAGCTTATCCCGGGGTAGCGGCACAGATACGCAGTATTTT. Its protein is CASSLSRGSGTDTQYF.

The genes are TRBV18 and TRBJ1-3; D gene ambiguous. The CDR3 has 11 residues. Germline V CDR1 and CDR2: KGHSH, LQKENI. Trimming left V 3 bases short and J 8 bases short, with 5 bases between. The CDR3 nucleotides are TGTGCCAGCTCACCCGGTGACACCATATATTTT. It yields the protein CASSPGDTIYF.

This chain connects TRBV5-4 to TRBJ2-2; D possibly corresponds to TRBD2 (5 bases). With 4 bases removed from V and 0 bases from J, the gap between germline ends came to 13 bases. CDR3 length equals 16 residues. Germline assignment: CDR1 SGHNT and CDR2 YYREEE (reference sequence). For the CDR3, the DNA is TGTGCCAGCAGCCCTCGGAGCGGTTCGAACACCGGGGAGCTGTTTTTT. This translates into CASSPRSGSNTGELFF.

The V and J genes are TRBV5-5 and TRBJ2-7; 10 bases are shared with TRBD1. V trimming: 0 bases; J trimming: 3 bases; junction bases outside the gene matches: 6. This CDR3 is 16 amino acids long. From germline, CDR1 is SGHKS and CDR2 YYEKEE (reference sequence). DNA for the CDR3: TGTGCCAGCAGCTTGGGGCCGGGACAGGGGATCTACGAGCAGTACTTC. Protein product: CASSLGPGQGIYEQYF. The full variable domain, its missing parts supplied by reference TRBV5-5 and TRBJ2-7, is DAGVTQSPTHLIKTRGQQVTLRCSPISGHKSVSWYQQVLGQGPQFIFQYYEKEERGRGNFPDRFSARQFPNYSSELNVNALLLGDSALYLCASSLGPGQGIYEQYFGPGTRLTVT.

The rearrangement links TRBV15 to TRBJ1-6, with D possibly matching TRBD1 (5 bases). The V gene lost 3 bases and the J gene lost 3 bases, with 9 bases spanning the gap. The CDR3 spans 15 residues. Germline V CDR1 and CDR2: LNHNV, YYDKDF (reference sequence). CDR3 DNA: TGTGCCACCAGCAGCGGGGGGATCTATAATTCACCCCTCCACTTT. It yields the protein CATSSGGIYNSPLHF. Full variable domain (outside the CDR3, taken from reference TRBV15 and TRBJ1-6): DAMVIQNPRYQVTQFGKPVTLSCSQTLNHNVMYWYQQKSSQAPKLLFHYYDKDFNNEADTPDNFQSRRPNTSFCFLDIRSPGLGDTAMYLCATSSGGIYNSPLHFGNGTRLTVT.

This sequence joins TRBV2 and TRBJ1-4; perhaps TRBD1 as D (5 bases). Trimming took 11 bases from V and 7 from J, leaving 17 bases between them. The CDR3 runs 13 residues. Germline lookup yields CDR1 SNHLY and CDR2 FYNNEI. This CDR3 reads CAGHGRTGEKLFF. As DNA, the CDR3 is TGTGCCGGACACGGGAGGACGGGTGAAAAACTGTTTTTT.

The chain couples TRBV11-2 to TRBJ2-7; 7 nucleotides line up with TRBD1. Looked up from germline, CDR1 is SGHAT and CDR2 is FQNNGV. This CDR3 spans 13 amino acids. V lost 3 bases and J lost 3; bases outside the gene matches: 2. CDR3 in DNA: TGTGCCAGCAGCTTTGCAGGGGGCTACGAGCAGTACTTC. It yields the protein CASSFAGGYEQYF.

The chain carries TRBV2 and TRBJ1-6; perhaps TRBD1 as D (5 bases). Trimming removed 3 bases at V and 7 bases at J, with 7 bases between. The germline CDR1 and CDR2 sequences are SNHLY and FYNNEI. The CDR3 has 13 residues. This CDR3 is CASSDRVNSPLHF. The CDR3, as DNA: TGTGCCAGCAGTGACAGGGTGAATTCACCCCTCCACTTT.

This clone has only one observation. This chain joins TRBV6-5 and TRBJ2-1; D is perhaps TRBD2 (6 bases). The CDR3 covers 13 residues. The V gene's germline CDR1 is MNHEY and CDR2 SVGAGI. V was clipped by 6 bases and J by 7 bases, with 13 bases between them. The CDR3 DNA is TGTGCCAGCAGCCTCTCACTAGCTAATGAGCAGTTCTTC. Protein: CASSLSLANEQFF.

This clone was observed once. This CDR3 is also generated by other DNA sequences in the sample. The chain couples TRBV4-1 to TRBJ2-1; 10 positions agree with TRBD1. Germline-derived CDR1 and CDR2 are MGHRA and YSYEKL. With 0 bases clipped from V and 7 bases from J, the junction kept 6 bases outside the gene matches. The CDR3 loop spans 16 amino acids. The CDR3 sequence: CASSQDRTGGWNEQFF. CDR3 sequence (DNA): TGCGCCAGCAGCCAAGATCGGACAGGGGGGTGGAATGAGCAGTTCTTC.

This clone showed up just once. This chain connects TRBV7-6 to TRBJ2-7; 14 nucleotides agree with TRBD2. From germline, CDR1 is SGHVS and CDR2 FNYEAQ. CDR3 size: 17 residues. Germline trimming cut 5 bases from V and 1 base from J; bases unmatched to any gene: 7. The CDR3 DNA sequence: TGTGCCAGCAGCCGACTAGCGGGGGGGCCTAGTTCCTACGAGCAGTACTTC. This codes for CASSRLAGGPSSYEQYF.

This chain uses TRBV6-6 with TRBJ1-1; TRBD1 agrees at 9 bases. CDR1 and CDR2 (germline): MNHNY, SVGAGI (reference sequence). This CDR3 has 16 residues. V shed 0 bases and J 0 bases; nucleotides not matched to a gene: 2. The DNA of the CDR3 is TGTGCCAGCAGTTACTCGGGACAGGGCATGAACACTGAAGCTTTCTTT. Translating gives CASSYSGQGMNTEAFF.

This clone was seen a few times. The V call is TRBV5-4, the J call TRBJ2-5, with 10 positions matching TRBD2. Losses at the gene ends were 4 bases for V and 3 bases for J; bases not matched to a gene: 6. The CDR3 is 15 amino acids. Germline CDR1 SGHNT, CDR2 YYREEE (reference sequence). CDR3 protein: CASSRLGTSEETQYF. The CDR3 DNA is TGTGCCAGCAGCAGGCTGGGGACTAGCGAAGAGACCCAGTACTTC.

The chain uses TRBV5-1 and TRBJ2-1; 11 bases agree with TRBD2. The germline V gene has CDR1 SGHRS and CDR2 YFSETQ. The junction had 12 bases not matched to a gene; V was cut back by 4 bases and J by 9 bases. This CDR3 region has 16 residues. In nucleotides, the CDR3 is TGCGCCAGCAGCGGCGGACTAGCGGGCCTACTGGGTGAGCAGTTCTTC. Translating gives CASSGGLAGLLGEQFF.

This chain connects TRBV10-3 to TRBJ2-2; TRBD2 is a possible D gene (7 bases). Germline assignment: CDR1 ENHRY and CDR2 SYGVKD. The CDR3 has 13 amino acids. With 7 bases removed from V and 6 bases from J, the gap between germline ends came to 12 bases. The CDR3 reads CAIKGGESGELFF. The CDR3, as DNA: TGTGCCATCAAGGGGGGGGAGTCCGGGGAGCTGTTTTTT.

This chain links TRBV7-2 with TRBJ2-1, with D tentatively TRBD1 (5 bases). Germline V gene data show CDR1 as SGHTA and CDR2 as FQGNSA. V lost 5 bases and J 5 bases, leaving 10 bases between the germline ends. The length of the CDR3 is 13 residues. This CDR3 reads CASSQRQNNEQFF. The CDR3 DNA reads TGTGCCAGCAGCCAACGACAGAACAATGAGCAGTTCTTC. Full variable domain (rest looked up from reference TRBV7-2 and TRBJ2-1): GAGVSQSPSNKVTEKGKDVELRCDPISGHTALYWYRQSLGQGLEFLIYFQGNSAPDKSGLPSDRFSAERTGGSVSTLTIQRTQQEDSAVYLCASSQRQNNEQFFGPGTRLTVL.

The chain recombines TRBV30 with TRBJ1-4; D not resolved. The CDR3 covers 14 residues. Germline V gene sequence: CDR1 GTSNPN, CDR2 SVGIG (reference sequence). Deletions cut 0 bases from V and 0 bases from J, with 5 bases between. The CDR3 bases are TGTGCCTGGAGTGTACTTGCAACTAATGAAAAACTGTTTTTT. Its translation: CAWSVLATNEKLFF.

This chain uses TRBV28 with TRBJ2-1, with 7 positions matching TRBD2. V was pared by 6 bases and J by 9 bases, with 11 bases of the junction left unmatched. From germline, CDR1 is MDHEN and CDR2 SYDVKM. This CDR3 has 14 amino acids. The CDR3 bases are TGTGCCAGCAGGTTGGACGGGGGGTTTGCTGAGCAGTTCTTC. Encoded protein: CASRLDGGFAEQFF.

This clone appeared once. This chain uses TRBV18 with TRBJ1-3, with D possibly being TRBD1 (6 bases). CDR1 is KGHSH and CDR2 is LQKENI in the germline V gene. V lost 7 bases and J 2 bases, leaving 15 bases between the germline ends. The CDR3 totals 15 residues. CDR3 loop: CASCLNRAPGNTIYF. The CDR3 DNA follows: TGTGCCAGCTGTCTAAACAGGGCTCCTGGAAACACCATATATTTT. Complete variable domain (other parts from reference TRBV18 and TRBJ1-3): NAGVMQNPRHLVRRRGQEARLRCSPMKGHSHVYWYRQLPEEGLKFMVYLQKENIIDESGMPKERFSAEFPKEGPSILRIQQVVRGDSAAYFCASCLNRAPGNTIYFGEGSWLTVV.

The gene calls are TRBV28 and TRBJ1-2; no clear D. CDR1 and CDR2 (germline): MDHEN, SYDVKM. This CDR3 spans 13 amino acids. The V and J ends lost 4 bases and 5 bases respectively, with 11 bases between them. DNA for the CDR3: TGTGCCAGCAGTTACTCAGGCCAATATGGCTACACCTTC. Translation: CASSYSGQYGYTF.

V is TRBV29-1 and J is TRBJ2-5; a possible D gene is TRBD1 (6 bases). Germline V gene sequence: CDR1 SQVTM, CDR2 ANQGSEA. Trimming cost V 4 bases and J 4 bases, with 13 bases left between them. There are 13 residues in the CDR3. The CDR3 DNA is TGCAGCGTTGCGCAAAAAGGGGGAGAGACCCAGTACTTC. Translated, it gives CSVAQKGGETQYF.

V and J are TRBV27 and TRBJ1-1, with TRBD1 matching 9 bases. Per germline, CDR1 MNHEY and CDR2 SMNVEV (reference sequence). V was clipped by 6 bases and J by 0 bases; unmatched bases: 11. CDR3 length: 17 amino acids. CDR3 coding DNA: TGTGCCAGCAGAACTGATGGACAGGGGAGGATGAACACTGAAGCTTTCTTT. It is translated as CASRTDGQGRMNTEAFF.

The chain couples TRBV4-1 to TRBJ1-1; D is undetermined. The V gene's germline CDR1 is MGHRA and CDR2 YSYEKL. Trimming cost V 5 bases and J 3 bases, with 10 bases left between them. This CDR3 has 13 residues. CDR3 nucleotides: TGCGCCAGCAGCTCCTCTCTTGACACTGAAGCTTTCTTT. This codes for CASSSSLDTEAFF.

V usage is TRBV20-1 and J usage is TRBJ1-4; D gene unclear. The length of the CDR3 is 11 residues. The ends were cut back, 2 bases at V and 7 bases at J, with 5 bases in the middle. The germline V gene encodes CDR1 DFQATT and CDR2 SNEGSKA (reference sequence). The CDR3 DNA sequence: TGCAGTGCTAGACAGGTTGAAAAACTGTTTTTT. Protein: CSARQVEKLFF.